Listed below are T cell receptor beta chains from one sample, sequenced in a study of Ad26.COV2.S vaccination and SARS-CoV-2 variants. Sequencing used immunoSEQ multiplex PCR; TCRdb keeps in-frame clones, though not all of them. The sample consists of a few hundred thousand clones, approximately 89% of them appearing once. The sequences come from peripheral blood, collected in a trial of Ad26.COV2.S vaccine versus placebo. All receptors derive from a person aged 18-60 years who received the Ad26.COV2.S COVID-19 vaccine or a placebo. The CDR3 runs from the conserved cysteine through the conserved F or W. A D gene is named only where the DNA matches it firmly.

v_call	d_call	j_call	cdr3_aa	cdr3_nt
TRBV6-5	TRBD1	TRBJ2-7	CASSLTDRSLYEQYF	TGTGCCAGCAGCCTAACGGACAGGTCCTTGTACGAGCAGTACTTC
TRBV6-5	TRBD1	TRBJ1-1	CASSSTGGDRDTEAFF	TGTGCCAGCAGTTCTACAGGGGGCGATCGGGACACTGAAGCTTTCTTT
TRBV6-5	TRBD1	TRBJ2-1	CASSYRGQGGNEQFF	TGTGCCAGCAGTTACCGGGGACAGGGAGGCAATGAGCAGTTCTTC
TRBV6-1	-	TRBJ1-4	CASSELGSNEKLFF	TGTGCCAGCAGTGAATTGGGGTCTAATGAAAAACTGTTTTTT
TRBV7-2	TRBD2	TRBJ2-7	CASSFRQAGLAGTYEQYF	TGTGCCAGCAGCTTTAGACAGGCCGGGCTAGCGGGAACCTACGAGCAGTACTTC
TRBV3-1/TRBV3-2	-	TRBJ1-2	CASSHDQTGYTF	TGTGCCAGCAGCCATGACCAGACAGGCTACACCTTC
TRBV4-2	-	TRBJ1-2	CASSQASYGYTF	TGTGCCAGCAGCCAAGCCAGCTATGGCTACACCTTC
TRBV10-3	-	TRBJ1-3	CAISESKEKYTIYF	TGTGCCATCAGTGAGTCGAAAGAGAAGTACACCATATATTTT
TRBV6-1	-	TRBJ1-5	CASSEEGGRPQHF	TGTGCCAGCAGTGAAGAGGGCGGGCGGCCCCAGCATTTT
TRBV4-2	-	TRBJ2-7	CASSQVRSSYEQYF	TGTGCCAGCAGCCAGGTGCGGAGCTCCTACGAGCAGTACTTC